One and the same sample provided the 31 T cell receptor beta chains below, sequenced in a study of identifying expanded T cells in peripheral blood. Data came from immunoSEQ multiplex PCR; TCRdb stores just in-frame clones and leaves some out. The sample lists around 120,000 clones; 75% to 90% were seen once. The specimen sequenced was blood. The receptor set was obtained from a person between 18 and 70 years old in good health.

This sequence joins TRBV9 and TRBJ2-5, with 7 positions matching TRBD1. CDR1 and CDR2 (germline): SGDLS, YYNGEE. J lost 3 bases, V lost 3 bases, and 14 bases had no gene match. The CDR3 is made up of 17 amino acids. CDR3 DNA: TGTGCCAGCAGCGAGGGTGGTGTGACAGGGTCAAAAGAGACCCAGTACTTC. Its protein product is CASSEGGVTGSKETQYF.

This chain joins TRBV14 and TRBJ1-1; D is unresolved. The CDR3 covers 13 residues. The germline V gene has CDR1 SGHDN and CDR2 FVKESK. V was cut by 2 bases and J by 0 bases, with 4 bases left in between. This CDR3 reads CASSQYLNTEAFF. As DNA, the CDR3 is TGTGCCAGCAGCCAATACTTGAACACTGAAGCTTTCTTT. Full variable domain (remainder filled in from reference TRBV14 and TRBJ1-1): EAGVTQFPSHSVIEKGQTVTLRCDPISGHDNLYWYRRVMGKEIKFLLHFVKESKQDESGMPNNRFLAERTGGTYSTLKVQPAELEDSGVYFCASSQYLNTEAFFGQGTRLTVV.

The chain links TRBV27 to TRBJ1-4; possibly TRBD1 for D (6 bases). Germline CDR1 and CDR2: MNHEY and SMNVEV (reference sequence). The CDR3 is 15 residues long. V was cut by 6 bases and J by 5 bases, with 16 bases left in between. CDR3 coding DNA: TGTGCCAGCAGGCTACACGGGACATTGAATGAAAAACTGTTTTTT. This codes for CASRLHGTLNEKLFF.

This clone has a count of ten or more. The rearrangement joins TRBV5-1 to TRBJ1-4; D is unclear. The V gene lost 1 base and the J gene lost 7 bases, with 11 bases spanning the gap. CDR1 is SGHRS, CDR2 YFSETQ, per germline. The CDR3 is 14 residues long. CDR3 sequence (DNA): TGCGCCAGCAGCTTGCTAGGACTCGGTGAAAAACTGTTTTTT. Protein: CASSLLGLGEKLFF. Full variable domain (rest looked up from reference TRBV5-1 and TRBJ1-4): KAGVTQTPRYLIKTRGQQVTLSCSPISGHRSVSWYQQTPGQGLQFLFEYFSETQRNKGNFPGRFSGRQFSNSRSEMNVSTLELGDSALYLCASSLLGLGEKLFFGSGTQLSVL.

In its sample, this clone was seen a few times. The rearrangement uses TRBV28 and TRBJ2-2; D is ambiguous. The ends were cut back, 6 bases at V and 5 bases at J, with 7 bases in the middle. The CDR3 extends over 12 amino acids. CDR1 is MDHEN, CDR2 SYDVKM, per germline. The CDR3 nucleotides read TGTGCCAGCAGCTTAAGTACCGGGGAGCTGTTTTTT. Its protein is CASSLSTGELFF.

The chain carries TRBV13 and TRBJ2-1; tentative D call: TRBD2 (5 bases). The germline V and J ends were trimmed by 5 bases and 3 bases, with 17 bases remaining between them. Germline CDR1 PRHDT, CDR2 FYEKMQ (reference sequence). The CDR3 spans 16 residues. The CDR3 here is CASSALRAEYYNEQFF. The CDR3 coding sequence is TGTGCCAGCAGCGCCCTGCGGGCGGAATACTACAATGAGCAGTTCTTC.

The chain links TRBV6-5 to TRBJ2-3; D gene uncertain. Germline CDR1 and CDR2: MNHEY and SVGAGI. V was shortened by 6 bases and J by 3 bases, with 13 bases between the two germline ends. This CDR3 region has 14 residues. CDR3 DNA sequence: TGTGCCAGCAGCTCCGGCCCCGGGACAGATACGCAGTATTTT. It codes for CASSSGPGTDTQYF.

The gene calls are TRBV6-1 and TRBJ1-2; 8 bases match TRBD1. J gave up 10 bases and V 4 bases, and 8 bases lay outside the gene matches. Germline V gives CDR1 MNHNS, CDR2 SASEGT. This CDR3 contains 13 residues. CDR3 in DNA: TGTGCCAGCAGTGGGGACAGGCTCATTGTCTACACCTTC. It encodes CASSGDRLIVYTF.

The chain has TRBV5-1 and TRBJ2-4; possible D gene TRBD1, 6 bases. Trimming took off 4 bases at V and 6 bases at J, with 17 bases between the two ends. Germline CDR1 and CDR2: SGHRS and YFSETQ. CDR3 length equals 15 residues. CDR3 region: CASSLQGEGGNIQYF. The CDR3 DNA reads TGCGCCAGCAGCCTACAGGGAGAAGGCGGAAACATTCAGTACTTC.

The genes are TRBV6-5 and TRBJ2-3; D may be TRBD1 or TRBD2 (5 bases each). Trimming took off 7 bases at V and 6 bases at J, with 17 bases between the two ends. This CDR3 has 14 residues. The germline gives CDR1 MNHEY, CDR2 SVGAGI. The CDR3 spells CASTPGHSRDTQYF. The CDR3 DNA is TGTGCCAGCACCCCGGGGCATTCTCGGGATACGCAGTATTTT.

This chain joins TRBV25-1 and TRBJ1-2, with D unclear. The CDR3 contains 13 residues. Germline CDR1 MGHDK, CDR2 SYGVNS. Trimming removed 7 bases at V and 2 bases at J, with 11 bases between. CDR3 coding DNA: TGTGCCAGCAACCCCTCGGGGAACTATGGCTACACCTTC. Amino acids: CASNPSGNYGYTF.

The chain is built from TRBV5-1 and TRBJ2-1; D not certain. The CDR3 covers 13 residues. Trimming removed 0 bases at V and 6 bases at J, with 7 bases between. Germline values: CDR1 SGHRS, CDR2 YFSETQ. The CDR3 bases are TGCGCCAGCAGCTTGGACGGACGCAATGAGCAGTTCTTC. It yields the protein CASSLDGRNEQFF.

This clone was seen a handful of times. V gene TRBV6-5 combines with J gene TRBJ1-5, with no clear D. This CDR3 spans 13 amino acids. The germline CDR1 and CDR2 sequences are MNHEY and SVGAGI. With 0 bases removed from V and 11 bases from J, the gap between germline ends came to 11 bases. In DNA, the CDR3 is TGTGCCAGCAGTTACTCGATGCTGGGAGCCCAGCATTTT. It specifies CASSYSMLGAQHF.

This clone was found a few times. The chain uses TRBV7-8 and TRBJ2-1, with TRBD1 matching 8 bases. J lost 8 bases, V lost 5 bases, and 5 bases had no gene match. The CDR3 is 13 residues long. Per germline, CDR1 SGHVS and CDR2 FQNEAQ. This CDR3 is CASSEGTGDEQFF. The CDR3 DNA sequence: TGTGCCAGCAGCGAGGGGACAGGCGATGAGCAGTTCTTC.

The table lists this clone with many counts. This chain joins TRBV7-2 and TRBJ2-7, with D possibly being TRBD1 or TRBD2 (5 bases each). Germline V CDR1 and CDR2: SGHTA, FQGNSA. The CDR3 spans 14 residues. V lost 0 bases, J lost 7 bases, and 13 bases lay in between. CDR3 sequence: CASSLAMQGGEQYF. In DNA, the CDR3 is TGTGCCAGCAGCTTAGCCATGCAGGGCGGGGAGCAGTACTTC.

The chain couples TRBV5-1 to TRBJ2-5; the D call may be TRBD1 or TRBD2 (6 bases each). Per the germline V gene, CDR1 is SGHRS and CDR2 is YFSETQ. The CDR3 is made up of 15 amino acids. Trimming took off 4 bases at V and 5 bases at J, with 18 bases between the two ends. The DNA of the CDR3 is TGCGCCAGCAGCCCTACGGGGGCGTGGGGGGAGACCCAGTACTTC. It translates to CASSPTGAWGETQYF.

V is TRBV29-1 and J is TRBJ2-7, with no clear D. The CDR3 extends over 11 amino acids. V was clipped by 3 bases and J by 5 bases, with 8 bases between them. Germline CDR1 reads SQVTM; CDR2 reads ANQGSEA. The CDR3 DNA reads TGCAGCGTTGATATTAGGGACGAGCAGTACTTC. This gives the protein CSVDIRDEQYF.

CDR3 amino acids: CASSLESGAYEQYF. In DNA form, the CDR3 reads TGTGCCAGCAGCTTAGAGTCAGGGGCCTACGAGCAGTACTTC. The chain employs TRBV11-1 and TRBJ2-7; a possible D gene is TRBD1 (6 bases). Germline V gives CDR1 SGHAT, CDR2 FQDESV (reference sequence). The germline V and J ends were trimmed by 1 base and 2 bases, with 9 bases remaining between them. The CDR3 has 14 residues.

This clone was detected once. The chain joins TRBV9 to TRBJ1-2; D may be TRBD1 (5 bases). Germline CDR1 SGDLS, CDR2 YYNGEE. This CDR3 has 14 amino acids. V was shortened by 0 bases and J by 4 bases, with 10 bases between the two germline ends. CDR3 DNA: TGTGCCAGCAGCGTAGATCGGGGCCCCTATGGCTACACCTTC. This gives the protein CASSVDRGPYGYTF.

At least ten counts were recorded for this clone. The CDR3 here is CASREMTGIAQPQHF. Here the CDR3 DNA reads TGTGCCAGCAGAGAAATGACAGGCATAGCTCAGCCCCAGCATTTT. This rearrangement joins TRBV2 to TRBJ1-5; tentative D call: TRBD1 (6 bases). Germline CDR1 is SNHLY and CDR2 is FYNNEI. V lost 6 bases, J lost 6 bases, and 18 bases lay in between. The CDR3 covers 15 residues. Based on the CDR3 plus reference TRBV2 and TRBJ1-5, the full variable domain is EPEVTQTPSHQVTQMGQEVILRCVPISNHLYFYWYRQILGQKVEFLVSFYNNEISEKSEIFDDQFSVERPDGSNFTLKIRSTKLEDSAMYFCASREMTGIAQPQHFGDGTRLSIL.

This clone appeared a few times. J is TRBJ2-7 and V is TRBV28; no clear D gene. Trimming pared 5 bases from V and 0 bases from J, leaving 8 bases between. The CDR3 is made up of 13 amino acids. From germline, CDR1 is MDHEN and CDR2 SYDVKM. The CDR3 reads CASSDPNSYEQYF. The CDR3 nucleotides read TGTGCCAGCAGTGACCCAAACTCCTACGAGCAGTACTTC.

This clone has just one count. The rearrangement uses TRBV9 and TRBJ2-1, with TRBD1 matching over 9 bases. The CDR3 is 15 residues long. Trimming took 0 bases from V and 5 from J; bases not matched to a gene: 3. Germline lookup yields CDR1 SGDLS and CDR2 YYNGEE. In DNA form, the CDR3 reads TGTGCCAGCAGCGTAGGGGGACAGGGTAACAATGAGCAGTTCTTC. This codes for CASSVGGQGNNEQFF.

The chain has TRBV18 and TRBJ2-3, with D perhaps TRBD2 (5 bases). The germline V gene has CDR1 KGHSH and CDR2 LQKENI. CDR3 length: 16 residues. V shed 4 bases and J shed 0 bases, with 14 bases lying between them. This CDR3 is CASSHMPGSSTDTQYF. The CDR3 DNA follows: TGTGCCAGCTCACATATGCCGGGGTCTAGCACAGATACGCAGTATTTT. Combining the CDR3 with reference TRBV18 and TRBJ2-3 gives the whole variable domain NAGVMQNPRHLVRRRGQEARLRCSPMKGHSHVYWYRQLPEEGLKFMVYLQKENIIDESGMPKERFSAEFPKEGPSILRIQQVVRGDSAAYFCASSHMPGSSTDTQYFGPGTRLTVL.

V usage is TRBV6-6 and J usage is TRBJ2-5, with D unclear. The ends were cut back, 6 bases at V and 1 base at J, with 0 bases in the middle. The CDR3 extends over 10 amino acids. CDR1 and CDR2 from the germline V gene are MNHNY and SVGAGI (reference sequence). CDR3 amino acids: CASSQETQYF. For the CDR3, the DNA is TGTGCCAGCAGCCAAGAGACCCAGTACTTC.

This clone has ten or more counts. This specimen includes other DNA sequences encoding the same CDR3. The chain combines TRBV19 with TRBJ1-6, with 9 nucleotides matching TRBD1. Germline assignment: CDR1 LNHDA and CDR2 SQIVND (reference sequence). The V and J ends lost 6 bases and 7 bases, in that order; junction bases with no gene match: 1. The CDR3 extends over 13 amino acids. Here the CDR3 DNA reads TGTGCCAGTAGGGACAGGGGCAATTCACCCCTCCACTTT. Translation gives CASRDRGNSPLHF.

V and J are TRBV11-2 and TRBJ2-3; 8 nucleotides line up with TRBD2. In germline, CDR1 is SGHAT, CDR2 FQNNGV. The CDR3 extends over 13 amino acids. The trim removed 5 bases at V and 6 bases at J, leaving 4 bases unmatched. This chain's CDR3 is CASSAREVDTQYF. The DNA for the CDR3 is TGTGCCAGCAGCGCGCGGGAGGTGGATACGCAGTATTTT.

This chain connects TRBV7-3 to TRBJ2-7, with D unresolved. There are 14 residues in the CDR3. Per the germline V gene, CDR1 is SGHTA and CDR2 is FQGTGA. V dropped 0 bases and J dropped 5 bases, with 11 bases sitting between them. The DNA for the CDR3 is TGTGCCAGCAGCTTAACGGGAATGCTCCACGAGCAGTACTTC. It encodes CASSLTGMLHEQYF.

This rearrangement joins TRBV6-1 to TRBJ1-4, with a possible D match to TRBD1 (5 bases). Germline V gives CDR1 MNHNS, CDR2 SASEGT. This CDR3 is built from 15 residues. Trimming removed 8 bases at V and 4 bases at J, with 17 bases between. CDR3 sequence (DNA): TGTGCCAGCTCTGTCGACAGTAACCATAATGAAAAACTGTTTTTT. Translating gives CASSVDSNHNEKLFF.

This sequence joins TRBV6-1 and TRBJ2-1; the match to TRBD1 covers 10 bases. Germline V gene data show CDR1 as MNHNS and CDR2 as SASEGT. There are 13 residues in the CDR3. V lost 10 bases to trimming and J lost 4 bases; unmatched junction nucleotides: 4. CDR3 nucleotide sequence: TGTGCCATCAGACAGGGGGCATACAATGAGCAGTTCTTC. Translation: CAIRQGAYNEQFF.

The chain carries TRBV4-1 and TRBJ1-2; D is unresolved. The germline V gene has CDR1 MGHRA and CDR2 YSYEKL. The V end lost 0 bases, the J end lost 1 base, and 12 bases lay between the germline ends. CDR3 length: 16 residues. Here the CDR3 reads CASSQDGSRVNYGYTF. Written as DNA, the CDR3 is TGCGCCAGCAGCCAAGATGGTAGCAGAGTTAACTATGGCTACACCTTC.

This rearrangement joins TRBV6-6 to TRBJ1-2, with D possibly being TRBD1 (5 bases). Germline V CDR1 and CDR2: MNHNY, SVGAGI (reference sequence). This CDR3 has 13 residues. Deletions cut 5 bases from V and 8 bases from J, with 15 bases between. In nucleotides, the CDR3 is TGTGCCAGCAGTCGGGACGGTCTAGGGGGCTACACCTTC. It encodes CASSRDGLGGYTF.